Listed here is a single T cell receptor (beta chain). The germline V and J ends were trimmed by 4 bases and 4 bases, with 8 bases remaining between them. Germline assignment: CDR1 SQVTM and CDR2 ANQGSEA. The CDR3 runs 12 residues. This specimen comes from a study of T cells after somatic rescue of genetic block. Assay used: immunoSEQ multiplex PCR; TCRdb lists only in-frame clones, some missing. The sample contains 110,000 or so clones, 75% to 95% of which appear only once. This chain uses TRBV29-1 with TRBJ2-1; a weak D match, TRBD1 (6 bases). The sequencing input was peripheral blood mononuclear cells (PBMCs). This receptor was taken from a woman in her late teens or twenties. CDR3 sequence (DNA): TGCAGCGTTGGACAGGATTACAATGAGCAGTTCTTC. Translation: CSVGQDYNEQFF.